Listed here are 23 T cell receptor beta chains from one sample, sequenced in a study of blood T cell repertoires in COVID-19. Only in-frame clones appear in the TCRdb table, and some are missing; sequencing was by immunoSEQ multiplex PCR. The table shows roughly 100,000 clones, with around nine tenths occurring only once. The sample taken for sequencing was peripheral blood. These receptors all come from a man in his forties or fifties with acute or convalescent COVID-19.

This clone was observed a few times. The chain couples TRBV18 to TRBJ2-3; 10 nucleotides line up with TRBD1. J lost 2 bases, V lost 5 bases, and 1 base had no gene match. Germline CDR1 KGHSH, CDR2 LQKENI. The CDR3 is 14 residues long. The chain's CDR3 is CASSGTGATDTQYF. The CDR3 bases are TGTGCCAGCTCAGGGACAGGGGCCACAGATACGCAGTATTTT.

The J gene is TRBJ2-5, the V gene TRBV19; tentatively, D is TRBD2 (6 bases). The V gene lost 3 bases and the J gene lost 1 base, with 9 bases spanning the gap. Germline-derived CDR1 and CDR2 are LNHDA and SQIVND (reference sequence). The CDR3 spans 14 residues. For the CDR3, the DNA is TGTGCCAGTAGTATGACCGGGGGCCAAGAGACCCAGTACTTC. Translating gives CASSMTGGQETQYF.

CDR3 bases: TGTGCCAGCAGTAGACCTAAGACAGGCCAAGAGACCCAGTACTTC. Its translation: CASSRPKTGQETQYF. The chain is built from TRBV6-6 and TRBJ2-5; maybe TRBD1 (6 bases). The CDR3 is made up of 15 amino acids. V was trimmed by 5 bases and J by 1 base, leaving 14 bases between them. Germline-derived CDR1 and CDR2 are MNHNY and SVGAGI (reference sequence).

The chain couples TRBV7-2 to TRBJ2-5, with TRBD2 identical over 11 bases. J was trimmed by 4 bases and V by 5 bases; bases with no gene match: 15. Germline V gene lookup returns CDR1 SGHTA and CDR2 FQGNSA. The CDR3 consists of 18 residues. This CDR3 reads CASSPRGGSGRAGETQYF. CDR3 coding DNA: TGTGCCAGCAGCCCCCGCGGGGGTAGCGGGAGGGCCGGAGAGACCCAGTACTTC.

This rearrangement joins TRBV9 to TRBJ2-7; 13 positions match TRBD2. Germline-derived CDR1 and CDR2 are SGDLS and YYNGEE. This CDR3 is built from 17 residues. J was trimmed by 3 bases and V by 3 bases; bases with no gene match: 9. CDR3 region: CASSGGLAGEDGYEQYF. Here the CDR3 DNA reads TGTGCCAGCAGCGGCGGACTAGCGGGAGAAGATGGCTACGAGCAGTACTTC.

V usage is TRBV5-5 and J usage is TRBJ2-5, with a possible D match to TRBD2 (6 bases). The CDR3 spans 14 residues. Per germline, CDR1 SGHKS and CDR2 YYEKEE (reference sequence). V was pared by 4 bases and J by 12 bases, with 22 bases between. CDR3 DNA: TGTGCCAGCAGCGGAGGGTCGACAGCCCAAAAGAAGTACTTC. This translates into CASSGGSTAQKKYF. Full variable domain (remainder filled in from reference TRBV5-5 and TRBJ2-5): DAGVTQSPTHLIKTRGQQVTLRCSPISGHKSVSWYQQVLGQGPQFIFQYYEKEERGRGNFPDRFSARQFPNYSSELNVNALLLGDSALYLCASSGGSTAQKKYFGPGTRLLVL.

The chain recombines TRBV6-5 with TRBJ2-2, with a possible D match to TRBD1 (6 bases). The CDR3 sequence is 14 residues long. The germline V gene encodes CDR1 MNHEY and CDR2 SVGAGI. V lost 7 bases and J lost 4, with 13 bases in between. The CDR3 DNA reads as TGTGCCAGCAAACAGACAGGAACCACCGGGGAGCTGTTTTTT. Translation: CASKQTGTTGELFF.

V is TRBV11-3 and J is TRBJ2-5; the D gene is possibly TRBD1 (6 bases). Germline CDR1 and CDR2: SGHNT and YENEEA. The V end lost 0 bases, the J end lost 4 bases, and 15 bases lay between the germline ends. The CDR3 spans 16 residues. CDR3 region: CASSLDTGYLGETQYF. CDR3 coding DNA: TGTGCCAGCAGCTTAGATACAGGGTACCTAGGAGAGACCCAGTACTTC.

The V call is TRBV19, the J call TRBJ2-7, with 7 bases that match TRBD1. Looked up from germline, CDR1 is LNHDA and CDR2 is SQIVND (reference sequence). The CDR3 loop spans 14 amino acids. The V gene end was trimmed by 3 bases and the J gene end by 3 bases; junction bases not matched to a gene: 5. DNA of the CDR3: TGTGCCAGTAGTATTGGGACAGCGAGCTACGAGCAGTACTTC. Residues: CASSIGTASYEQYF.

The chain employs TRBV19 and TRBJ1-1; TRBD1 matches 8 bases. CDR1 is LNHDA and CDR2 is SQIVND in the germline V gene (reference sequence). After removal of 5 bases from V and 6 bases from J, the junction contained 8 bases not matched to a gene. The CDR3 runs to 14 residues. The DNA of the CDR3 is TGTGCCAGTAGTCCAACAGGGGGGAGAGCTGAAGCTTTCTTT. Its translation: CASSPTGGRAEAFF.

V usage is TRBV27 and J usage is TRBJ1-5, with 8 bases identical to TRBD1. Germline lookup yields CDR1 MNHEY and CDR2 SMNVEV (reference sequence). This CDR3 is built from 15 residues. With V trimmed by 5 bases and J by 2 bases, 5 bases remained unmatched. The CDR3: CASSDQTGGNQPQHF. DNA of the CDR3: TGTGCCAGCAGTGACCAGACAGGGGGCAATCAGCCCCAGCATTTT.

This clone was seen a single time. The V gene is TRBV3-1 (or the pseudogene TRBV3-2), the J gene TRBJ2-5; 7 bases align to TRBD1. V was clipped by 1 base and J by 5 bases; unmatched bases: 4. The CDR3 loop spans 14 amino acids. From germline, CDR1 is LGHDT and CDR2 YNNKEL (reference sequence). The CDR3: CASSQGTGMETQYF. The CDR3 DNA reads TGTGCCAGCAGCCAAGGGACAGGAATGGAGACCCAGTACTTC.

The V and J genes are TRBV7-8 and TRBJ2-3; 11 positions match TRBD2. Germline V lookup: CDR1 SGHVS, CDR2 FQNEAQ. The CDR3 is 16 amino acids. J gave up 6 bases and V 4 bases, and 9 bases lay outside the gene matches. CDR3 sequence reads: CASSSRLAGRWDTQYF. For the CDR3, the DNA is TGTGCCAGCAGCTCCCGACTAGCGGGAAGATGGGATACGCAGTATTTT.

The V call is TRBV7-2, the J call TRBJ2-5; TRBD1 agrees at 10 bases. The length of the CDR3 is 18 residues. V lost 3 bases to trimming and J lost 2 bases; unmatched junction nucleotides: 12. Germline lookup yields CDR1 SGHTA and CDR2 FQGNSA. The CDR3 sequence: CASSFQGEDRGRQETQYF. Here the CDR3 DNA reads TGTGCCAGCAGCTTCCAGGGGGAGGACAGGGGGAGACAAGAGACCCAGTACTTC.

The chain uses TRBV27 and TRBJ1-3; D may be TRBD1 (5 bases). The CDR3 loop spans 17 amino acids. Germline V gene data show CDR1 as MNHEY and CDR2 as SMNVEV (reference sequence). V dropped 11 bases and J dropped 4 bases, with 27 bases sitting between them. The CDR3 spells CARPRRPGLGGGNTIYF. For the CDR3, the DNA is TGTGCCCGACCCCGCCGACCGGGACTCGGGGGAGGAAACACCATATATTTT.

V usage is TRBV7-8 and J usage is TRBJ2-7; 14 bases line up with TRBD2. The ends lost 8 bases at V and 1 base at J; junction bases unmatched: 10. Germline V gene lookup returns CDR1 SGHVS and CDR2 FQNEAQ. CDR3 size: 17 residues. DNA for the CDR3: TGTGCCAGCCTCGGGACTAGCGGGAGTTACGGGTCCTACGAGCAGTACTTC. Translation gives CASLGTSGSYGSYEQYF.

The chain is built from TRBV9 and TRBJ1-1; D uncertain. With 3 bases removed from V and 0 bases from J, the gap between germline ends came to 6 bases. The CDR3 contains 13 residues. From germline, CDR1 is SGDLS and CDR2 YYNGEE. Here the CDR3 reads CASSEGVNTEAFF. DNA of the CDR3: TGTGCCAGCAGCGAAGGAGTGAACACTGAAGCTTTCTTT.

The CDR3 nucleotides read TGTGCCAGCAGTTACCGTAACACAGGGAACACTGAAGCTTTCTTT. Translation gives CASSYRNTGNTEAFF. This chain joins TRBV6-5 and TRBJ1-1; maybe TRBD1 (5 bases). V lost 2 bases, J lost 1 base, and 11 bases lay in between. CDR1 is MNHEY and CDR2 is SVGAGI in the germline V gene. This CDR3 spans 15 amino acids.

The genes are TRBV19 and TRBJ1-2; D remains unclear. The V gene lost 7 bases and the J gene lost 8 bases, with 17 bases spanning the gap. CDR1 is LNHDA, CDR2 SQIVND, per germline (reference sequence). The CDR3 loop spans 13 amino acids. The CDR3 sequence: CASTKEGTGGYTF. The CDR3 DNA is TGTGCCAGTACGAAGGAGGGAACCGGAGGCTACACCTTC.

This chain joins TRBV19 and TRBJ2-1; no reliable D call. The CDR3 consists of 14 residues. V was clipped by 3 bases and J by 5 bases, with 11 bases between them. Germline lookup yields CDR1 LNHDA and CDR2 SQIVND (reference sequence). This CDR3 is CASSMRASDNEQFF. CDR3 nucleotide sequence: TGTGCCAGTAGTATGAGAGCGAGTGACAATGAGCAGTTCTTC.

This clone was detected only a few times. The chain is built from TRBV11-3 and TRBJ2-2, with 8 bases fitting TRBD2. J was trimmed by 4 bases and V by 1 base; bases with no gene match: 5. This CDR3 contains 16 residues. Germline V gives CDR1 SGHNT, CDR2 YENEEA. The CDR3 coding sequence is TGTGCCAGCAGCTTAGGAAGCGGGAGAGGCACCGGGGAGCTGTTTTTT. Its translation is CASSLGSGRGTGELFF.

The chain employs TRBV3-1 (or the pseudogene TRBV3-2) and TRBJ2-2; the match to TRBD2 covers 14 bases. Germline-derived CDR1 and CDR2 are LGHDT and YNNKEL (reference sequence). Losses at the gene ends were 4 bases for V and 3 bases for J; bases not matched to a gene: 7. There are 18 residues in the CDR3. Here the CDR3 DNA reads TGTGCCAGCAGCCGACTAGCGGGAGGGGTTTTGGACACCGGGGAGCTGTTTTTT. Translating it yields CASSRLAGGVLDTGELFF.

J is TRBJ1-2 and V is TRBV5-1, with D unresolved. CDR1 is SGHRS and CDR2 is YFSETQ in the germline V gene. This CDR3 comprises 15 residues. The V end was cut by 0 bases, the J end by 1 base, with 10 bases between. In DNA form, the CDR3 reads TGCGCCAGCAGCTTGGAGGGAGGAATTAACTATGGCTACACCTTC. This codes for CASSLEGGINYGYTF.